This T cell receptor (beta chain) comes out of a study of primary melanoma T cells and metastatic recurrence. About the research overall: Primary melanomas here were stage T2 to T4, over 1 mm thick.

The CDR3 covers 15 residues. From germline, CDR1 is MNHGY and CDR2 SAAAGT. The patients had surgically resected primary melanoma at risk of metastatic recurrence. As concerns this clone: Its specificity is not known. At one of its ends the junction is not consistent with the germline gene, which may arise from a read error.

Overall study results and limits: A T-cell-mediated antitumor response in primary melanoma was only suggested. Combined with tumor thickness, T-cell fraction reportedly beat other histopathological additions.

Only in-frame clones appear in the TCRdb table, and some are missing; sequencing was by immunoSEQ multiplex PCR. The table lists roughly 170 clones, around 84% of them singletons. The chain links TRBV6-8 to TRBJ1-1; the D gene is possibly TRBD1 (6 bases). This TCR derives from a human donor with melanoma. Sequencing was performed on melanoma tumor tissue. CDR3 sequence reads: CASRGAGEGDTKAFF. The CDR3 DNA is TGTGCCAGCAGAGGGGCAGGGGAGGGGGACACTAAAGCTTTCTTT.